Each of the 17 T cell receptor beta chains below was sequenced from the same sample in a study of T cells in Graves' hyperthyroidism and ophthalmopathy. TCR beta CDR3 regions were amplified from RNA. First-round RT-PCR targeting the TCR CDR3 was performed with the HTBI primer set. TCRdb re-called the multiplex PCR reads through MiXCR, storing one row per CDR3 protein. The sample has 450,000 to 600,000 distinct CDR3 sequences, less than 20% seen once. The specimen sequenced was blood. These TCRs come from a man aged 40-49 years with Graves' ophthalmopathy.

In this sample, this clonotype turned up a few times. CDR3 residues: CASSSVSAYGYTF. In DNA form, the CDR3 reads TGCGCCAGCAGCTCCGTATCGGCCTATGGCTACACCTTC. V is TRBV5-1 and J is TRBJ1-2, with D hard to call. This CDR3 is 13 amino acids long. The V and J ends lost 3 bases and 4 bases respectively, with 10 bases between them. Germline values: CDR1 SGHRS, CDR2 YFSETQ.

The genes are TRBV5-1 and TRBJ1-6; D may be TRBD1 (6 bases). The CDR3 is made up of 15 amino acids. Germline CDR1 is SGHRS and CDR2 is YFSETQ. V lost 1 base and J 9 bases, leaving 14 bases between the germline ends. CDR3 sequence (DNA): TGCGCCAGCAGCTTGACAGCCTTACAGGGTTCACCCCTCCACTTT. This encodes CASSLTALQGSPLHF. Using reference TRBV5-1 and TRBJ1-6 for the parts outside the CDR3, the full variable domain is KAGVTQTPRYLIKTRGQQVTLSCSPISGHRSVSWYQQTPGQGLQFLFEYFSETQRNKGNFPGRFSGRQFSNSRSEMNVSTLELGDSALYLCASSLTALQGSPLHFGNGTRLTVT.

The J gene is TRBJ1-2, the V gene TRBV2; D gene uncertain. Trimming shortened V by 8 bases and J by 8 bases, and 21 bases separated the two germline ends. The germline V gene has CDR1 SNHLY and CDR2 FYNNEI. The CDR3 is made up of 14 amino acids. The CDR3 nucleotides are TGTGCCAGCTGGAATTCCGGGTCTCAAGTGGGCTACACCTTC. It translates to CASWNSGSQVGYTF.

This clonotype has a handful of counts. CDR3 in DNA: TGTGCCAGCAGGCCCTCCCGGGGCGGAAATTCACCCCTCCACTTT. Encoded protein: CASRPSRGGNSPLHF. The chain is built from TRBV7-2 and TRBJ1-6; perhaps TRBD1 as D (5 bases). The CDR3 length is 15 residues. Trimming took off 6 bases at V and 7 bases at J, with 16 bases between the two ends. Germline CDR1 reads SGHTA; CDR2 reads FQGNSA.

The V gene is TRBV6-5, the J gene TRBJ1-3; a weak D match, TRBD1 (5 bases). This CDR3 contains 15 residues. Trimming cost V 5 bases and J 2 bases, with 13 bases left between them. The germline CDR1 and CDR2 sequences are MNHEY and SVGAGI. The CDR3 DNA sequence: TGTGCCAGCAGTCGGAAAGGGACCACTGGAAACACCATATATTTT. It specifies CASSRKGTTGNTIYF.

This rearrangement joins TRBV19 to TRBJ2-2; TRBD1 is a possible D gene (5 bases). The CDR3 consists of 14 residues. V lost 4 bases and J 4 bases, leaving 10 bases between the germline ends. Germline V lookup: CDR1 LNHDA, CDR2 SQIVND (reference sequence). The CDR3 DNA reads as TGTGCCAGTAGTACAACAGGATCCACCGGGGAGCTGTTTTTT. Translated: CASSTTGSTGELFF. Full variable domain (remainder filled in from reference TRBV19 and TRBJ2-2): DGGITQSPKYLFRKEGQNVTLSCEQNLNHDAMYWYRQDPGQGLRLIYYSQIVNDFQKGDIAEGYSVSREKKESFPLTVTSAQKNPTAFYLCASSTTGSTGELFFGEGSRLTVL.

This clonotype was detected ten times or more. The chain joins TRBV30 to TRBJ1-1, with D uncertain. This CDR3 is 10 amino acids long. Germline V gene data show CDR1 as GTSNPN and CDR2 as SVGIG (reference sequence). V was cut by 3 bases and J by 11 bases, with 10 bases left in between. CDR3 bases: TGTGCCTGGAGGAGTTCTTCTGCTTTCTTT. Its protein product is CAWRSSSAFF.

V is TRBV4-3 and J is TRBJ2-6; the D gene is possibly TRBD2 (5 bases). V was trimmed by 1 base and J by 2 bases, leaving 12 bases between them. This CDR3 is built from 17 residues. Germline V gene data show CDR1 as LGHNA and CDR2 as YSLEER. The CDR3 loop is CASSQGRAAPGANVLTF. Written as DNA, the CDR3 is TGCGCCAGCAGCCAAGGAAGAGCGGCACCTGGGGCCAACGTCCTGACTTTC.

J is TRBJ1-5 and V is TRBV20-1; 8 bases fit TRBD1. V lost 6 bases to trimming and J lost 4 bases; unmatched junction nucleotides: 11. The CDR3 has 15 residues. Germline loops: CDR1 DFQATT, CDR2 SNEGSKA (reference sequence). CDR3 protein: CSAPPDRGWNQPQHF. The CDR3 coding sequence is TGCAGTGCCCCCCCCGACAGGGGCTGGAATCAGCCCCAGCATTTT.

This clonotype has at least ten counts. The chain joins TRBV12-3 or TRBV12-4 to TRBJ2-7; D remains unclear. The CDR3 runs to 13 residues. Trimming cost V 3 bases and J 0 bases, with 6 bases left between them. CDR3 loop: CASSFFNSYEQYF. The CDR3 DNA follows: TGTGCCAGCAGTTTTTTCAACTCCTACGAGCAGTACTTC.

The chain carries TRBV3-1 and TRBJ2-1; 7 nucleotides agree with TRBD2. With 2 bases clipped from V and 7 bases from J, the junction kept 2 bases outside the gene matches. This CDR3 has 13 amino acids. CDR1 is LGHDT, CDR2 YNNKEL, per germline (reference sequence). The CDR3, as DNA: TGTGCCAGCAGCCAATCACTAGCGAATGAGCAGTTCTTC. Protein product: CASSQSLANEQFF.

This clonotype appeared many times. The chain recombines TRBV24-1 with TRBJ2-3; the match to TRBD2 covers 12 bases. V gave up 1 base and J gave up 4 bases; unmatched junction bases: 5. The CDR3 is 17 amino acids. CDR1 KGHDR and CDR2 SFDVKD come from the germline V gene. CDR3 region: CATSDFASGRAADTQYF. The CDR3 bases are TGTGCCACCAGTGATTTCGCTAGCGGGAGGGCCGCAGATACGCAGTATTTT.

The chain joins TRBV7-9 to TRBJ1-2; D not resolved. CDR1 is SEHNR, CDR2 FQNEAQ, per germline (reference sequence). The V end was cut by 1 base, the J end by 6 bases, with 15 bases between. This CDR3 spans 15 amino acids. CDR3 sequence: CASSLEWAGTDGYTF. For the CDR3, the DNA is TGTGCCAGCAGCTTAGAATGGGCGGGAACGGATGGCTACACCTTC.

This clonotype has only a few counts. This chain uses TRBV6-1 with TRBJ2-6; D unresolved. V lost 5 bases and J lost 0, with 11 bases in between. The CDR3 has 16 residues. The germline gives CDR1 MNHNS, CDR2 SASEGT. CDR3 loop: CASSPFTVSGANVLTF. Here the CDR3 DNA reads TGTGCCAGCAGTCCCTTTACAGTCTCTGGGGCCAACGTCCTGACTTTC.

The rearrangement joins TRBV7-9 to TRBJ2-5, with TRBD1 as a possible D gene (6 bases). Trimming removed 5 bases at V and 5 bases at J, with 18 bases between. CDR1 is SEHNR and CDR2 is FQNEAQ in the germline V gene (reference sequence). This CDR3 has 15 amino acids. The CDR3 DNA follows: TGTGCCAGCAGCCATCCGTGGACAGAGAAGGAGACCCAGTACTTC. Translated, it gives CASSHPWTEKETQYF.

This clonotype showed up just once. The chain recombines TRBV19 with TRBJ1-1; TRBD1 is a possible D gene (5 bases). CDR3 length equals 14 residues. V was clipped by 8 bases and J by 6 bases, with 19 bases between them. Germline V gene data show CDR1 as LNHDA and CDR2 as SQIVND (reference sequence). The CDR3: CASAIRGGSPEAFF. The CDR3 bases are TGTGCCAGTGCGATCCGGGGGGGGTCCCCTGAAGCTTTCTTT. Based on the CDR3 plus reference TRBV19 and TRBJ1-1, the full variable domain is DGGITQSPKYLFRKEGQNVTLSCEQNLNHDAMYWYRQDPGQGLRLIYYSQIVNDFQKGDIAEGYSVSREKKESFPLTVTSAQKNPTAFYLCASAIRGGSPEAFFGQGTRLTVV.

This clonotype was observed a few times. The rearrangement links TRBV5-1 to TRBJ2-1, with 7 bases identical to TRBD1. Unmatched junction bases numbered 3, after V lost 3 bases and J lost 3 bases. Germline V CDR1 and CDR2: SGHRS, YFSETQ. The CDR3 runs to 14 residues. In DNA, the CDR3 is TGCGCCAGCAGCTCCCGGGACAGCTACAATGAGCAGTTCTTC. Protein product: CASSSRDSYNEQFF. The full variable domain, in which reference TRBV5-1 and TRBJ2-1 provide the parts outside the CDR3, is KAGVTQTPRYLIKTRGQQVTLSCSPISGHRSVSWYQQTPGQGLQFLFEYFSETQRNKGNFPGRFSGRQFSNSRSEMNVSTLELGDSALYLCASSSRDSYNEQFFGPGTRLTVL.